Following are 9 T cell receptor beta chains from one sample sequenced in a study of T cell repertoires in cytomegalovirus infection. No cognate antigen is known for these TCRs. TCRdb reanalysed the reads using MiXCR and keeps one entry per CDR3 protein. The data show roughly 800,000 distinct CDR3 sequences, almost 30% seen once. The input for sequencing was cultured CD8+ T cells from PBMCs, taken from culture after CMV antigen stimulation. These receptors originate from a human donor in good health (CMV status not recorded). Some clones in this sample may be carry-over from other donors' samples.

The CDR3 nucleotides are TGTGCCAGCAGCCCCCCCATCCGGGACAGGGGGCTGAGGACTGAAGCTTTCTTT. It codes for CASSPPIRDRGLRTEAFF. The gene calls are TRBV7-6 and TRBJ1-1; 12 bases align to TRBD1. The CDR3 totals 18 residues. Per the germline V gene, CDR1 is SGHVS and CDR2 is FNYEAQ. V shed 5 bases, J shed 5 bases, and the junction held 15 bases outside the gene matches.

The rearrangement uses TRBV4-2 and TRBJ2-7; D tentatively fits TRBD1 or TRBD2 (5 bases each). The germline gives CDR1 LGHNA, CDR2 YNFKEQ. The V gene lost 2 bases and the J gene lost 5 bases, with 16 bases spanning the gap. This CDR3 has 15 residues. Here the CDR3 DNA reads TGTGCCAGCAGCCAACCCAATCAGGGACCCCACGAGCAGTACTTC. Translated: CASSQPNQGPHEQYF.

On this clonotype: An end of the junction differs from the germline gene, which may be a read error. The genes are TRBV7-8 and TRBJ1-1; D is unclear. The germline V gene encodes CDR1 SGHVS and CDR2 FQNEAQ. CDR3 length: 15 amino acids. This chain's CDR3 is CASSLACSSNTEAFF. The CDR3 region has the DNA TGTGCCAGCAGCTTAGCCTGCAGTTCGAACACAGAAGCTTTCTTT.

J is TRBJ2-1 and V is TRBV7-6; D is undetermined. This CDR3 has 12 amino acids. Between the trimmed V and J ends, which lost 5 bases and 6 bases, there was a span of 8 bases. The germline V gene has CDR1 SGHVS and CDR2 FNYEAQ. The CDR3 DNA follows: TGTGCCAGCAGCGAAGGTCGCAATGAGCAGTTCTTC. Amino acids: CASSEGRNEQFF.

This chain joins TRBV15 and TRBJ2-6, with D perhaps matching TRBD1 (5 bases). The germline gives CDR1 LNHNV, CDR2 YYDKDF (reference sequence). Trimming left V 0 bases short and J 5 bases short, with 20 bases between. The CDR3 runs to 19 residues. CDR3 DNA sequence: TGTGCCACCAGCAGAGATATAGGGGTCGCACTATCTAGGGCCAACGTCCTGACTTTC. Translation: CATSRDIGVALSRANVLTF.

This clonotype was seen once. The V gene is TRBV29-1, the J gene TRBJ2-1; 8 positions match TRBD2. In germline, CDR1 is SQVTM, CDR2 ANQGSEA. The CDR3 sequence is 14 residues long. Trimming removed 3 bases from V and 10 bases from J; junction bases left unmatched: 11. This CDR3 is CSVEPSGGTREQFF. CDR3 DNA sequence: TGCAGCGTTGAGCCGAGCGGGGGTACCAGGGAGCAGTTCTTC.

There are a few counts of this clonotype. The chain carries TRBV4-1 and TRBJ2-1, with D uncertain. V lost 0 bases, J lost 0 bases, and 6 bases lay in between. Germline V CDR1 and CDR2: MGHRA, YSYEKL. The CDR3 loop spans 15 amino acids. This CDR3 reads CASSQEGYSYNEQFF. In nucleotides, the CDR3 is TGCGCCAGCAGCCAAGAGGGGTACTCCTACAATGAGCAGTTCTTC.

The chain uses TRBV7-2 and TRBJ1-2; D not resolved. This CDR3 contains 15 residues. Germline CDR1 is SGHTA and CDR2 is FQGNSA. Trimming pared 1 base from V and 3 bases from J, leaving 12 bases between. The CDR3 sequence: CASSLDRTIHYGYTF. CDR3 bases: TGTGCCAGCAGCTTAGATCGGACGATCCACTATGGCTACACCTTC.

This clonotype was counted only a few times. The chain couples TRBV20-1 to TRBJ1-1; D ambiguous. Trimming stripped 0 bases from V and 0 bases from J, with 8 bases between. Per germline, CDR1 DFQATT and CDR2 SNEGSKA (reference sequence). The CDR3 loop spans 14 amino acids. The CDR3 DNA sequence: TGCAGTGCTAGAGATCCAGAGCTGAACACTGAAGCTTTCTTT. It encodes CSARDPELNTEAFF.